Each of the 15 T cell receptor beta chains below was sequenced from the same sample in a study of T cell responses to AZD1222 COVID-19 vaccine. The method was immunoSEQ multiplex PCR; TCRdb's version includes in-frame clones alone and lacks a portion of them. The repertoire consists of more than 150,000 clones, with about 90% occurring once and the leading ten covering roughly 6%. The source material was peripheral blood, sampled on day 0 of AZD1222 vaccination. The receptors derive from an adult in good health.

V and J are TRBV20-1 and TRBJ1-2; no definite D call. Germline CDR1 reads DFQATT; CDR2 reads SNEGSKA (reference sequence). The CDR3 is made up of 11 amino acids. Deletions cut 6 bases from V and 10 bases from J, with 15 bases between. This chain's CDR3 is CSALNEVLYTF. In DNA form, the CDR3 reads TGCAGTGCCCTTAATGAGGTGCTCTACACCTTC.

The chain carries TRBV7-9 and TRBJ2-3, with TRBD2 matching 13 bases. This CDR3 is 18 amino acids long. Germline V gene sequence: CDR1 SEHNR, CDR2 FQNEAQ (reference sequence). The junction had 6 bases not matched to a gene; V was cut back by 1 base and J by 2 bases. The chain's CDR3 is CASSLGAGTSGTTDTQYF. CDR3 nucleotide sequence: TGTGCCAGCAGCTTAGGGGCTGGGACTAGCGGGACCACAGATACGCAGTATTTT. Together with reference TRBV7-9 and TRBJ2-3, the CDR3 gives the full variable domain: DTGVSQNPRHKITKRGQNVTFRCDPISEHNRLYWYRQTLGQGPEFLTYFQNEAQLEKSRLLSDRFSAERPKGSFSTLEIQRTEQGDSAMYLCASSLGAGTSGTTDTQYFGPGTRLTVL.

The chain combines TRBV13 with TRBJ2-1; 9 bases agree with TRBD2. The CDR3 sequence is 16 residues long. In germline, CDR1 is PRHDT, CDR2 FYEKMQ (reference sequence). Germline trimming cut 5 bases from V and 12 bases from J; bases unmatched to any gene: 17. The CDR3 loop is CASSPTGTSRALGQFF. The CDR3 nucleotides are TGTGCCAGCAGCCCGACCGGGACTAGCCGAGCATTGGGGCAGTTCTTC.

As DNA, the CDR3 is TGTGCCTGGAGGGGGGCCGGGACAGGGCCTAACTATGGCTACACCTTC. Translating it yields CAWRGAGTGPNYGYTF. The chain has TRBV30 and TRBJ1-2; 9 nucleotides line up with TRBD1. The CDR3 has 16 residues. CDR1 and CDR2 (germline): GTSNPN, SVGIG (reference sequence). The junction had 8 bases not matched to a gene; V was cut back by 3 bases and J by 0 bases.

The sample holds one count of this clone. The chain is built from TRBV7-9 and TRBJ2-7, with unresolved D. V shed 2 bases and J shed 0 bases, with 11 bases lying between them. The CDR3 is made up of 15 amino acids. Germline loops: CDR1 SEHNR, CDR2 FQNEAQ (reference sequence). In nucleotides, the CDR3 is TGTGCCAGCAGCTTACCCGAGGACGGCTCCTACGAGCAGTACTTC. Translated, it gives CASSLPEDGSYEQYF. Supplemented by reference TRBV7-9 and TRBJ2-7, the full variable domain reads DTGVSQNPRHKITKRGQNVTFRCDPISEHNRLYWYRQTLGQGPEFLTYFQNEAQLEKSRLLSDRFSAERPKGSFSTLEIQRTEQGDSAMYLCASSLPEDGSYEQYFGPGTRLTVT.

J is TRBJ1-2 and V is TRBV9, with 7 bases lining up with TRBD1. Trimming removed 2 bases from V and 1 base from J; junction bases left unmatched: 14. Germline V gene sequence: CDR1 SGDLS, CDR2 YYNGEE. The CDR3 is 18 residues long. This chain's CDR3 is CASSVFRSGGSGNYGYTF. Written as DNA, the CDR3 is TGTGCCAGCAGCGTTTTTCGGTCAGGGGGGTCTGGTAACTATGGCTACACCTTC.

This clone was seen a single time. V is TRBV18 and J is TRBJ1-5; D uncertain. The CDR3 is made up of 17 amino acids. Trimming took 2 bases from V and 1 from J, leaving 15 bases between them. Germline CDR1 is KGHSH and CDR2 is LQKENI. CDR3 protein: CASSPSGLVSSNQPQHF. CDR3 bases: TGTGCCAGCTCACCATCCGGTTTGGTGTCGAGCAATCAGCCCCAGCATTTT.

The chain is built from TRBV5-8 and TRBJ1-3, with D tentatively TRBD1 (6 bases). Germline CDR1 and CDR2: SGHTS and YDEGEE. Trimming took 3 bases from V and 3 from J, leaving 10 bases between them. This CDR3 has 14 residues. This chain's CDR3 is CASSWTDRGNTIYF. DNA for the CDR3: TGTGCCAGCAGCTGGACAGATCGTGGAAACACCATATATTTT.

The chain carries TRBV11-2 and TRBJ2-7; D might be TRBD1 (6 bases). The CDR3 has 11 amino acids. Germline values: CDR1 SGHAT, CDR2 FQNNGV. The V and J ends lost 5 bases and 7 bases respectively, with 9 bases between them. CDR3 nucleotides: TGTGCCAGCAGCACAGGGTGGGAGCAGTACTTC. Amino acids: CASSTGWEQYF.

The V call is TRBV28, the J call TRBJ2-2, with D possibly being TRBD1 (6 bases). The V gene's germline CDR1 is MDHEN and CDR2 SYDVKM. With 3 bases removed from V and 16 bases from J, the gap between germline ends came to 12 bases. This CDR3 is 11 amino acids long. The DNA of the CDR3 is TGTGCCAGCAGTTTGGGGACAAGCTGGTTTTTT. It yields the protein CASSLGTSWFF.

Comments on this clone: At one boundary the junction diverges from the germline segment, which might be a read error. The CDR3 here is CASSLANRVSF. CDR3 coding DNA: TGTGCCAGCAGCTTAGCTAACAGGGTCTCCTTC. The chain has TRBV7-2 and TRBJ1-2, with a tentative D call TRBD1 (6 bases). The V gene's germline CDR1 is SGHTA and CDR2 FQGNSA. CDR3 size: 11 residues. Drawing the rest from reference TRBV7-2 and TRBJ1-2, the complete variable domain is GAGVSQSPSNKVTEKGKDVELRCDPISGHTALYWYRQSLGQGLEFLIYFQGNSAPDKSGLPSDRFSAERTGGSVSTLTIQRTQQEDSAVYLCASSLANRVSFGSGTRLTVV.

This clone was picked up one time. V gene TRBV18 combines with J gene TRBJ1-3; D possibly corresponds to TRBD1 (5 bases). V lost 2 bases to trimming and J lost 0 bases, with 14 bases between them. Germline CDR1 is KGHSH and CDR2 is LQKENI. The CDR3 runs to 17 residues. Here the CDR3 DNA reads TGTGCCAGCTCACCATATCTCACAGGCTCCTCTGGAAACACCATATATTTT. Protein sequence: CASSPYLTGSSGNTIYF.

The rearrangement links TRBV3-1 (or the pseudogene TRBV3-2) to TRBJ1-6; D is unclear. This CDR3 is 16 amino acids long. V shed 4 bases and J shed 7 bases, with 17 bases lying between them. Germline V CDR1 and CDR2: LGHDT, YNNKEL (reference sequence). The CDR3 loop reads CASSPVFRGGNSPLHF. For the CDR3, the DNA is TGTGCCAGCAGCCCAGTTTTCAGAGGAGGGAATTCACCCCTCCACTTT.

CDR3 sequence: CASSPAGGSYEQYF. DNA for the CDR3: TGTGCCAGCAGTCCAGCGGGAGGATCCTACGAGCAGTACTTC. The chain combines TRBV6-2 or TRBV6-3 with TRBJ2-7; 9 bases agree with TRBD2. From germline, CDR1 is MNHEY and CDR2 SVGEGT. The J segment lost 1 base and the V segment lost 5 bases, leaving 3 bases of the junction unmatched. CDR3 length: 14 residues.

The V and J genes are TRBV29-1 and TRBJ2-3, with D possibly matching TRBD1 (5 bases). CDR3 length: 12 amino acids. Germline V gene sequence: CDR1 SQVTM, CDR2 ANQGSEA. V was clipped by 7 bases and J by 6 bases, with 14 bases between them. Here the CDR3 DNA reads TGCAGCGCGGTAGGGGTTGGGGATACGCAGTATTTT. Translated, it gives CSAVGVGDTQYF.